Presented here are 15 T cell receptor beta chains from one specimen sequenced in a study of blood T cell repertoires in COVID-19. Using immunoSEQ multiplex PCR, the repertoire was profiled, and TCRdb retains in-frame clones only, with some absent. The table includes fewer than 200,000 clones, about 85% detected once. Sequenced material: peripheral blood. These receptors all come from a woman at least 80 years old with acute or convalescent COVID-19.

The rearrangement uses TRBV9 and TRBJ2-2, with a weak D call TRBD1 (6 bases). V dropped 4 bases and J dropped 0 bases, with 13 bases sitting between them. The germline gives CDR1 SGDLS, CDR2 YYNGEE. CDR3 length: 16 amino acids. Written as DNA, the CDR3 is TGTGCCAGCAGCCCACAACAGGGATCGAACACCGGGGAGCTGTTTTTT. This translates into CASSPQQGSNTGELFF.

The rearrangement uses TRBV18 and TRBJ1-3; TRBD1 matches at 7 bases. V shed 3 bases, J shed 3 bases, and the junction held 5 bases outside the gene matches. This CDR3 spans 15 amino acids. Germline V gene sequence: CDR1 KGHSH, CDR2 LQKENI. The CDR3 here is CASSPEGARGNTIYF. As DNA, the CDR3 is TGTGCCAGCTCACCCGAGGGGGCGCGTGGAAACACCATATATTTT.

The chain is built from TRBV21-1 and TRBJ2-7; the table calls TRBD2, which could not be checked here. TRBV21-1 is a pseudogene. The CDR3 length is 19 residues. As DNA, the CDR3 is TGTGCCAGCAGCAAGTGGAGACTAGCGGGGGTCCCGGGGGACTACGAGCAGTACTTC. Its protein is CASSKWRLAGVPGDYEQYF.

The rearrangement links TRBV4-3 to TRBJ1-2; D possibly corresponds to TRBD1 (6 bases). From germline, CDR1 is LGHNA and CDR2 YSLEER. V was trimmed by 2 bases and J by 4 bases, leaving 17 bases between them. The CDR3 has 16 amino acids. The DNA for the CDR3 is TGCGCCAGCAGCCAAACAGCCGGGGGGGGCCCCTATGGCTACACCTTC. Translation: CASSQTAGGGPYGYTF.

The chain is built from TRBV7-2 and TRBJ1-1; no reliable D call. The CDR3 contains 11 residues. The V gene's germline CDR1 is SGHTA and CDR2 FQGNSA. The V gene lost 5 bases and the J gene lost 7 bases, with 8 bases spanning the gap. The chain's CDR3 is CASSPRDEAFF. The CDR3 coding sequence is TGTGCCAGCAGCCCACGGGATGAAGCTTTCTTT.

The V call is TRBV11-3, the J call TRBJ1-1; D is uncertain. Trimming pared 2 bases from V and 1 base from J, leaving 5 bases between. The CDR3 length is 13 residues. Germline V CDR1 and CDR2: SGHNT, YENEEA. The CDR3: CASSLTGNTEAFF. The DNA for the CDR3 is TGTGCCAGCAGCTTAACTGGGAACACTGAAGCTTTCTTT.

The chain has TRBV29-1 and TRBJ2-5; 9 positions agree with TRBD1. Trimming took 7 bases from V and 7 from J; bases not matched to a gene: 7. CDR3 size: 12 residues. In germline, CDR1 is SQVTM, CDR2 ANQGSEA. The CDR3 DNA is TGCAGCGGAGACAGGGGGGCCGCGACCCAGTACTTC. This encodes CSGDRGAATQYF.

The chain has TRBV7-9 and TRBJ1-2; no definite D call. Trimming removed 2 bases at V and 0 bases at J, with 13 bases between. The germline gives CDR1 SEHNR, CDR2 FQNEAQ (reference sequence). The CDR3 has 16 amino acids. CDR3 residues: CASSLYLTDPNYGYTF. In nucleotides, the CDR3 is TGTGCCAGCAGCTTATATCTGACTGACCCTAACTATGGCTACACCTTC.

This chain joins TRBV29-1 and TRBJ1-4, with D possibly TRBD1 on 6 matching bases. The CDR3 has 12 amino acids. Trimming took off 4 bases at V and 7 bases at J, with 10 bases between the two ends. Germline values: CDR1 SQVTM, CDR2 ANQGSEA. The DNA for the CDR3 is TGCAGCGTTGCGGCAGGGGTTGAAAAACTGTTTTTT. Residues: CSVAAGVEKLFF.

The rearrangement uses TRBV21-1 and TRBJ2-1; the table's D call, TRBD1, was not checked against the DNA. TRBV21-1 is tagged as a pseudogene. The CDR3 has 16 residues. Here the CDR3 DNA reads TGTGCCAGCAGCGCCAGGGCGGACGTCTCCTACAATGAGCAGTTCTTC. This translates into CASSARADVSYNEQFF.

This chain connects TRBV25-1 to TRBJ2-3; tentatively, D is TRBD2 (6 bases). This CDR3 spans 15 amino acids. CDR1 is MGHDK, CDR2 SYGVNS, per germline. The germline V and J ends were trimmed by 6 bases and 4 bases, with 17 bases remaining between them. CDR3 amino acids: CASSPPGTLADTQYF. CDR3 nucleotide sequence: TGTGCCAGCAGCCCCCCCGGGACTTTGGCAGATACGCAGTATTTT.

V is TRBV5-1 and J is TRBJ2-4, with 10 positions matching TRBD1. Trimming took 0 bases from V and 2 from J; bases not matched to a gene: 20. The CDR3 covers 22 residues. Per germline, CDR1 SGHRS and CDR2 YFSETQ. CDR3 sequence reads: CASSLGTGQGQAGVKSKNIQYF. The CDR3 DNA sequence: TGCGCCAGCAGCTTGGGGACGGGACAGGGGCAAGCGGGAGTCAAGTCCAAAAACATTCAGTACTTC.

The chain is built from TRBV5-6 and TRBJ1-5; D may be TRBD1 (5 bases). This CDR3 spans 16 amino acids. The germline V gene encodes CDR1 SGHDT and CDR2 YYEEEE. Trimming left V 0 bases short and J 5 bases short, with 15 bases between. Here the CDR3 reads CASSLGGGGAYQPQHF. The CDR3 DNA reads TGTGCCAGCAGCTTGGGTGGGGGGGGTGCGTATCAGCCCCAGCATTTT.

V gene TRBV11-2 combines with J gene TRBJ2-2; possible D gene TRBD2, 5 bases. Germline CDR1 and CDR2: SGHAT and FQNNGV. The CDR3 is 15 residues long. V gave up 4 bases and J gave up 5 bases, with 14 bases separating them. The CDR3 sequence is CASSYLSGRTGELFF. CDR3 DNA sequence: TGTGCCAGCAGCTATCTTTCGGGAAGGACCGGGGAGCTGTTTTTT.

This chain connects TRBV7-2 to TRBJ1-5; the D gene is possibly TRBD1 (5 bases). From germline, CDR1 is SGHTA and CDR2 FQGNSA. V gave up 6 bases and J gave up 1 base, with 13 bases separating them. This CDR3 region has 15 residues. The CDR3 nucleotides read TGTGCCAGCAGAGCCTTGGGGGGGAGCAATCAGCCCCAGCATTTT. Translation: CASRALGGSNQPQHF. Full variable domain (missing parts from reference TRBV7-2 and TRBJ1-5): GAGVSQSPSNKVTEKGKDVELRCDPISGHTALYWYRQSLGQGLEFLIYFQGNSAPDKSGLPSDRFSAERTGGSVSTLTIQRTQQEDSAVYLCASRALGGSNQPQHFGDGTRLSIL.